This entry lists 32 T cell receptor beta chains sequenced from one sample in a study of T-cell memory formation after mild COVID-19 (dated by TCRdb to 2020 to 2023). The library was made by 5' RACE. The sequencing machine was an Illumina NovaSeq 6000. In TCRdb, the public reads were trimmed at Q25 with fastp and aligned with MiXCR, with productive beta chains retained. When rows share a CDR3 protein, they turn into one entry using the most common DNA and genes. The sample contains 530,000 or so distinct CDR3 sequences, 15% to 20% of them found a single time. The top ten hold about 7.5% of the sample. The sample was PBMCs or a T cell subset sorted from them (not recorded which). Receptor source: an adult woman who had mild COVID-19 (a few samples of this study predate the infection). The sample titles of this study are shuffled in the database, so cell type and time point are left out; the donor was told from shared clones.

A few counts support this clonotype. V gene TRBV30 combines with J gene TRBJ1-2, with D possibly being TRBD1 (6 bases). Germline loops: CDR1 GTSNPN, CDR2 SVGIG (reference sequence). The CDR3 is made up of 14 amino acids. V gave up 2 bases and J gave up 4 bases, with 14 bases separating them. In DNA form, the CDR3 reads TGTGCCTGGAGTCCTTCTGGACAGCCCTATGGCTACACCTTC. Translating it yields CAWSPSGQPYGYTF.

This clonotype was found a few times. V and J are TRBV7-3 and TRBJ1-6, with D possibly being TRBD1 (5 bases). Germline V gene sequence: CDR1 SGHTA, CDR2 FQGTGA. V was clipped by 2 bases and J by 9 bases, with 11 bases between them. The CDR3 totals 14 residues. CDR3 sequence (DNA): TGTGCCAGCAGCTTATCGGGGGAAGTTTCACCCCTCCACTTT. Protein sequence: CASSLSGEVSPLHF.

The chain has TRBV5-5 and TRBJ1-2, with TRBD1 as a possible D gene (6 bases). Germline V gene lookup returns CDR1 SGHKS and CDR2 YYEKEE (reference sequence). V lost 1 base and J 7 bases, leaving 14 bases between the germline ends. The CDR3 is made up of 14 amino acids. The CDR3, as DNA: TGTGCCAGCAGCTTGTCCAGGGGCGGAAGTGGCTACACCTTC. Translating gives CASSLSRGGSGYTF.

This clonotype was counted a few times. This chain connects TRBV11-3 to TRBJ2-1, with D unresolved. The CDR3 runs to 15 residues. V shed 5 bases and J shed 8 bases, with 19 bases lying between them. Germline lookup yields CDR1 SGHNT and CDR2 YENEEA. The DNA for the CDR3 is TGTGCCAGCAGCCTACCCGGTATGGGTGTCGATGAGCAGTTCTTC. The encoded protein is CASSLPGMGVDEQFF.

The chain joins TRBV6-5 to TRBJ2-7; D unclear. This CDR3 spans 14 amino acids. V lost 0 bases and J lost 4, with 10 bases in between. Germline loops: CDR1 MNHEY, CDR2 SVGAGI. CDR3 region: CASSYSTSGYEQYF. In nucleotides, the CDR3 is TGTGCCAGCAGTTACTCGACATCCGGTTACGAGCAGTACTTC.

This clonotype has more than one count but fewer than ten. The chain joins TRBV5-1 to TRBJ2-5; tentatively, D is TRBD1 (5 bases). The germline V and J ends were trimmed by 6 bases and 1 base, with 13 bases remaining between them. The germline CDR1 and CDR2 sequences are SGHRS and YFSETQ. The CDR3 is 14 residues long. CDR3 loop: CASNPKGSQETQYF. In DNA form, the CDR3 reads TGCGCCAGCAATCCGAAGGGGTCCCAAGAGACCCAGTACTTC.

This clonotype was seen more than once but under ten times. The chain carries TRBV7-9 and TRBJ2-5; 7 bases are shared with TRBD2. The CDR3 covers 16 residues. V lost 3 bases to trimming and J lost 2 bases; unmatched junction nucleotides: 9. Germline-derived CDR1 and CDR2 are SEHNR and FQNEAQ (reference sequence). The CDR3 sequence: CASSLIGRTYQETQYF. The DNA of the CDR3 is TGTGCCAGCAGCTTGATCGGGAGGACGTATCAAGAGACCCAGTACTTC.

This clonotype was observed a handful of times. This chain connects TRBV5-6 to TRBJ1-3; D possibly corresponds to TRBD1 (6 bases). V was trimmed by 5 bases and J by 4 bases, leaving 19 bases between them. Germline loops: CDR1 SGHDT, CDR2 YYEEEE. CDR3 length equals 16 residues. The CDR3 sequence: CASSLRYRALGNTIYF. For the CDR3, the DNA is TGTGCCAGCAGTTTGAGGTACAGGGCGTTGGGAAACACCATATATTTT.

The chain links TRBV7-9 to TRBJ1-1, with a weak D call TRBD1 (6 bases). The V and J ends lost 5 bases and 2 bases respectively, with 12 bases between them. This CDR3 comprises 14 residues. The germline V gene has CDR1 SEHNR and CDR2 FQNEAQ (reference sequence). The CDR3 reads CASSNSGTNTEAFF. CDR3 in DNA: TGTGCCAGCAGCAACTCGGGGACAAACACTGAAGCTTTCTTT.

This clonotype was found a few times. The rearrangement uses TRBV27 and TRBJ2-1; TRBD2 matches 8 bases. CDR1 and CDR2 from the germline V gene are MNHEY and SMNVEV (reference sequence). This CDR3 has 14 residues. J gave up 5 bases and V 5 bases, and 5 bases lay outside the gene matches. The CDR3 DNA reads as TGTGCCAGCAGTACCTCGGGACTAGACAATGAGCAGTTCTTC. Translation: CASSTSGLDNEQFF.

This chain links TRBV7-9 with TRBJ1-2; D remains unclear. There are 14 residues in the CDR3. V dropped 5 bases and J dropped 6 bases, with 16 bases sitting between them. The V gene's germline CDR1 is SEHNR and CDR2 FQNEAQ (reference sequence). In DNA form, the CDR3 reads TGTGCCAGCAGCGAACGCTCGGAACCGGATGGCTACACCTTC. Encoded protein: CASSERSEPDGYTF. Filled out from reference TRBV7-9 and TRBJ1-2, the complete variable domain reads DTGVSQNPRHKITKRGQNVTFRCDPISEHNRLYWYRQTLGQGPEFLTYFQNEAQLEKSRLLSDRFSAERPKGSFSTLEIQRTEQGDSAMYLCASSERSEPDGYTFGSGTRLTVV.

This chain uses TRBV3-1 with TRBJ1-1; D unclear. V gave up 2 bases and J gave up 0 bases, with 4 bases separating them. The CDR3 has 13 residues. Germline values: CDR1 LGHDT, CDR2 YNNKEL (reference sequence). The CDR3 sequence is CASSQRVNTEAFF. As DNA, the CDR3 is TGTGCCAGCAGCCAAAGAGTGAACACTGAAGCTTTCTTT.

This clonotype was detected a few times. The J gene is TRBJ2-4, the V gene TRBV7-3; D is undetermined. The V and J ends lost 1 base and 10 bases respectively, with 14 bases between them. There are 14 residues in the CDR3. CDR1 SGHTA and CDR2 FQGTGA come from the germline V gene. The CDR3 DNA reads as TGTGCCAGCAGCTTAAGCCCTTGGAAAGGAATTCAGTACTTC. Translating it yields CASSLSPWKGIQYF. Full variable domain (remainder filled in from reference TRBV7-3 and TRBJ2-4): GAGVSQTPSNKVTEKGKYVELRCDPISGHTALYWYRQSLGQGPEFLIYFQGTGAADDSGLPNDRFFAVRPEGSVSTLKIQRTERGDSAVYLCASSLSPWKGIQYFGAGTRLSVL.

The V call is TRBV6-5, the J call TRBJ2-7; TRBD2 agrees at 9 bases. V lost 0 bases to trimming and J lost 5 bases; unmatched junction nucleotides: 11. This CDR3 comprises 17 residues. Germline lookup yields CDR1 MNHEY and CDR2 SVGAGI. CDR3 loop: CASSYSGVSLAGHEQYF. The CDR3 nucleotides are TGTGCCAGCAGTTACTCTGGGGTATCCCTAGCGGGGCACGAGCAGTACTTC.

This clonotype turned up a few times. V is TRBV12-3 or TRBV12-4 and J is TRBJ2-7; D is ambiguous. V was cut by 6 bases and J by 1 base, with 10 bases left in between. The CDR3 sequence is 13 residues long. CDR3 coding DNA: TGTGCCAGCAGGGGGTTGGATTCCTACGAGCAGTACTTC. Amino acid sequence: CASRGLDSYEQYF.

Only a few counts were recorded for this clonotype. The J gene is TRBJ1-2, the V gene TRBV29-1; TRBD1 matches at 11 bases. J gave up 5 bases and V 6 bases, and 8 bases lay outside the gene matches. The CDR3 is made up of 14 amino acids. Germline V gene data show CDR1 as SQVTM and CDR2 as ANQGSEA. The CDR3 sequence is CSVAMDRGLYGYTF. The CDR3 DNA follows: TGCAGCGTGGCTATGGACAGGGGGCTGTATGGCTACACCTTC.

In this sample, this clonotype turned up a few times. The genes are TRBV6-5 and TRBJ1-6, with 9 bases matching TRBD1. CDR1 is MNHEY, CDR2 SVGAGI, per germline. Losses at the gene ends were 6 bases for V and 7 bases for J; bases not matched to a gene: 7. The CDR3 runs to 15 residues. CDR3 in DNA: TGTGCCAGCAGGACGGACAGGGGCGTAAATTCACCCCTCCACTTT. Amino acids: CASRTDRGVNSPLHF.

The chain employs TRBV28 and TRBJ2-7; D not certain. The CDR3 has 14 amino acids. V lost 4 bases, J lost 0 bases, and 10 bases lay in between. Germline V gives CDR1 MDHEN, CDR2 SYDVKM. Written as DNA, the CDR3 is TGTGCCAGCAGTTCTGTTAAACGCTCCTACGAGCAGTACTTC. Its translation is CASSSVKRSYEQYF.

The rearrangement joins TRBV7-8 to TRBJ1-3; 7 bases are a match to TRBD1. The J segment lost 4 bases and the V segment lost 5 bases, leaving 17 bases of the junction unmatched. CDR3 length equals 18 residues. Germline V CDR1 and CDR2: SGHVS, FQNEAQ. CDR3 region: CASSDTLKGAWGGNTIYF. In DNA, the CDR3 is TGTGCCAGCAGCGATACCTTGAAGGGGGCTTGGGGAGGAAACACCATATATTTT. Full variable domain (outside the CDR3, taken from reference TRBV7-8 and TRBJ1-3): GAGVSQSPRYKVAKRGQDVALRCDPISGHVSLFWYQQALGQGPEFLTYFQNEAQLDKSGLPSDRFFAERPEGSVSTLKIQRTQQEDSAVYLCASSDTLKGAWGGNTIYFGEGSWLTVV.

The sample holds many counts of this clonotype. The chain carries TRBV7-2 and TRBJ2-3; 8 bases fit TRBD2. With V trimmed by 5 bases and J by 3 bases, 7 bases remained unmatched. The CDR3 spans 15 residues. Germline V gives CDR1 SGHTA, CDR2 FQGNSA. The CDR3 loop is CASSTSGGRTDTQYF. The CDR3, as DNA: TGTGCCAGCAGCACCTCTGGCGGGAGGACAGATACGCAGTATTTT.

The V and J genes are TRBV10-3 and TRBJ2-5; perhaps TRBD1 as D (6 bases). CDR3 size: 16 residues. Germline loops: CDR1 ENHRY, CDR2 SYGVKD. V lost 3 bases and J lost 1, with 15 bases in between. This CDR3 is CAISDPGHYLQETQYF. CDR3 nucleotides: TGTGCCATCAGTGACCCGGGACATTACCTCCAAGAGACCCAGTACTTC.

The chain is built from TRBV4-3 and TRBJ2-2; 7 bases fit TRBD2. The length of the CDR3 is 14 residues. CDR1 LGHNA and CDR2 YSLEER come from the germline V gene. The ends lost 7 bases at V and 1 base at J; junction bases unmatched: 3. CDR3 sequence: CASTLAVNTGELFF. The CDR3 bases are TGCGCCAGCACGCTAGCGGTGAACACCGGGGAGCTGTTTTTT.

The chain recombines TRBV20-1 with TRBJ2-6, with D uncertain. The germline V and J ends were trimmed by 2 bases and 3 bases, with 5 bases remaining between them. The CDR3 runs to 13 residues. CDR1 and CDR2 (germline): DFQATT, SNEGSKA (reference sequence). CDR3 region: CSARQHGANVLTF. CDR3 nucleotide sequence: TGCAGTGCTAGACAACATGGGGCCAACGTCCTGACTTTC.

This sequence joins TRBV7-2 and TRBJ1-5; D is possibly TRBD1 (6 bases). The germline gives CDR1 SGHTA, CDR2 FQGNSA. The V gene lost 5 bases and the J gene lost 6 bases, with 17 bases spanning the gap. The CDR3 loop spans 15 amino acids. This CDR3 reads CASSRGGQGGQPQHF. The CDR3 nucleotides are TGTGCCAGCAGCCGAGGGGGGCAGGGCGGTCAGCCCCAGCATTTT.

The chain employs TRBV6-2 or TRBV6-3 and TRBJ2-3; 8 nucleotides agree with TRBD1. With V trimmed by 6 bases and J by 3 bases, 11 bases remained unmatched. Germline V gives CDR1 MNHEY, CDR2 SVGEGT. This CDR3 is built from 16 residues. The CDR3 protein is CASSDRGPGNTDTQYF. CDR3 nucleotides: TGTGCCAGCAGCGACAGGGGCCCCGGGAATACAGATACGCAGTATTTT.

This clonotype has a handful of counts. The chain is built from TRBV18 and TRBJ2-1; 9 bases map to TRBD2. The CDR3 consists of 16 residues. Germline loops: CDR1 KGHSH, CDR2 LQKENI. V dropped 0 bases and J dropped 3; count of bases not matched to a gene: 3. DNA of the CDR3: TGTGCCAGCTCACCACCCGGGCGGGAGGGCTACAATGAGCAGTTCTTC. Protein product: CASSPPGREGYNEQFF.

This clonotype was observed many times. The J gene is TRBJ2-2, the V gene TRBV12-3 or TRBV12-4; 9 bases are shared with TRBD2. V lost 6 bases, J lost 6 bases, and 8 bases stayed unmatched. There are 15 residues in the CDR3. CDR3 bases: TGTGCCAGCAGGTTTAGCGGGAGCAGCGCCGGGGAGCTGTTTTTT. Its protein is CASRFSGSSAGELFF.

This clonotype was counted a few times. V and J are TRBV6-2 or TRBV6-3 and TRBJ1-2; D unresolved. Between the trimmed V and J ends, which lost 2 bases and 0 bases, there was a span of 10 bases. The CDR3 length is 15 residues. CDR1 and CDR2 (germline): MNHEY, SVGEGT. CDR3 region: CASSYVYVANYGYTF. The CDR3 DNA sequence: TGTGCCAGCAGTTACGTTTACGTAGCTAACTATGGCTACACCTTC.

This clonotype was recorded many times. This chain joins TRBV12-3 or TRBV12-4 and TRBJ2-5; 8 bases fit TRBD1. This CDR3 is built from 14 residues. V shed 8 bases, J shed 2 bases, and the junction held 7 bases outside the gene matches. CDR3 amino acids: CASSRTGFQETQYF. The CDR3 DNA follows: TGTGCCAGCTCCCGGACAGGGTTTCAAGAGACCCAGTACTTC.

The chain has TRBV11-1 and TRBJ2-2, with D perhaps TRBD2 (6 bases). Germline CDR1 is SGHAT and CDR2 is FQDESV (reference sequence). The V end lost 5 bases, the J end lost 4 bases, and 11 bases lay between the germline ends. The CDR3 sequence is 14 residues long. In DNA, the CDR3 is TGTGCCAGCAGCCCCGTGGGGGGCACCGGGGAGCTGTTTTTT. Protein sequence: CASSPVGGTGELFF.

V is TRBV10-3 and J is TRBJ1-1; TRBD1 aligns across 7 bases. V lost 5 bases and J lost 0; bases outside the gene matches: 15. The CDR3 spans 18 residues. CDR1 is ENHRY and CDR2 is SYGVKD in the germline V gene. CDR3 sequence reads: CAISKTGSGEHVNTEAFF. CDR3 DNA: TGTGCCATCAGTAAGACAGGGAGTGGGGAGCACGTGAACACTGAAGCTTTCTTT.

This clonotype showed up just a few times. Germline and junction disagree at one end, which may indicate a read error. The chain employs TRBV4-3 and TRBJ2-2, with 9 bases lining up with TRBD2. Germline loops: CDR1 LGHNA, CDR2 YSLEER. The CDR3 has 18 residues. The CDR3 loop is CASSQGPAGGLSTGELFF. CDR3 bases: TGCGCCAGCAGTCAAGGTCCAGCGGGAGGCTTGAGCACCGGGGAGCTGTTTTTT.